This T cell receptor (beta chain) was sequenced in a study of regulatory T cells in long-lasting Graves disease. This CDR3 has 13 amino acids. V was clipped by 7 bases and J by 4 bases, with 13 bases between them. Per the germline V gene, CDR1 is LNHDA and CDR2 is SQIVND (reference sequence). Relying on iRepertoire HTBI primers and Arm-PCR of CDR3 regions, the team built TCR beta libraries. TCRdb passed the multiplex PCR reads through MiXCR, listing each CDR3 protein once. The sample includes roughly 400,000 distinct CDR3 sequences, approximately 15% seen only once; the top ten take 7.8%. This clonotype was seen ten or more times. The time point: newly diagnosed GD, antithyroid drugs for less than 3 months. Extracted RNA from PBMCs served as the source of the TCR library. The same data also went into a second study, on T cells in Graves' hyperthyroidism and ophthalmopathy.

The J gene is TRBJ1-1, the V gene TRBV19, with a weak D call TRBD1 (5 bases). This TCR was recovered from a woman aged 40 to 55 with Graves disease. The sequenced sample was peripheral blood mononuclear cells (PBMCs), obtained at new diagnosis, from a patient treated with antithyroid drugs. Written as DNA, the CDR3 is TGTGCCAGTAAAAAGACAGTTCTCACTGAAGCTTTCTTT. It translates to CASKKTVLTEAFF.